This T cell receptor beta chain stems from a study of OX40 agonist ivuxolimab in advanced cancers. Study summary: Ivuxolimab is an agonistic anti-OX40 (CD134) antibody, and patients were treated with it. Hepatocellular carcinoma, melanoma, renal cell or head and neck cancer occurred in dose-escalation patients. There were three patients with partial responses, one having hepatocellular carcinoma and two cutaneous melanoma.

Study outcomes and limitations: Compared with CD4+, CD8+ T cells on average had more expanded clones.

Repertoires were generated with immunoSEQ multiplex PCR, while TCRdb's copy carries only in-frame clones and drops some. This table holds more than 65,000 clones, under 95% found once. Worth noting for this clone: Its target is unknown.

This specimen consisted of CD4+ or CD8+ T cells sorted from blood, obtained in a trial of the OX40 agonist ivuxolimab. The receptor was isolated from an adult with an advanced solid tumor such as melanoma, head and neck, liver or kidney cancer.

Here the CDR3 DNA reads TGTGCCAGCAGTTTTCAACAGGGGAAGTCGGACGAGCAGTACTTC. It specifies CASSFQQGKSDEQYF. The V call is TRBV6-1, the J call TRBJ2-7, with TRBD1 identical over 7 bases. Trimming removed 5 bases from V and 5 bases from J; junction bases left unmatched: 12. CDR1 and CDR2 from the germline V gene are MNHNS and SASEGT. This CDR3 spans 15 amino acids.